The 12 T cell receptor beta chains below all came from one sample that was sequenced in a study of T cell changes during pregnancy in multiple sclerosis (dated by TCRdb to between 2017 and 2020). Library creation used the immunoSEQ multiplex PCR assay. TCRdb holds this immuneACCESS table with in-frame rearrangements only. Some clones are missing; in checked studies, unresolved V genes explain under half, and the rest has no known cause. The sample table shows tens of thousands of clones, and about 94% are seen once. The top ten hold approximately 0.8% of the sample. The sample was peripheral blood, taken in the third trimester of pregnancy. The receptors come from a female donor with multiple sclerosis, enrolled in a pregnancy study.

V gene TRBV4-1 combines with J gene TRBJ2-1; a possible D gene is TRBD2 (5 bases). CDR1 and CDR2 (germline): MGHRA, YSYEKL. The V gene lost 1 base and the J gene lost 0 bases, with 13 bases spanning the gap. The CDR3 covers 17 residues. CDR3 DNA sequence: TGCGCCAGCAGCCAAGTCCCGACTGGGAGCTCCTACAATGAGCAGTTCTTC. Its translation: CASSQVPTGSSYNEQFF.

J is TRBJ2-7 and V is TRBV9; 9 bases are shared with TRBD2. This CDR3 contains 15 residues. V was pared by 2 bases and J by 4 bases, with 7 bases of the junction left unmatched. Germline assignment: CDR1 SGDLS and CDR2 YYNGEE. The CDR3 protein is CASSVGSGSIYEQYF. As DNA, the CDR3 is TGTGCCAGCAGCGTGGGTAGCGGGAGCATATACGAGCAGTACTTC.

This clone was seen more than once but under ten times. The chain couples TRBV11-2 to TRBJ1-1, with TRBD1 matching 9 bases. The CDR3 length is 14 residues. Germline lookup yields CDR1 SGHAT and CDR2 FQNNGV. V lost 4 bases to trimming and J lost 8 bases; unmatched junction nucleotides: 8. The CDR3 region is CASSSRTGGVEAFF. The CDR3 nucleotides are TGTGCCAGCAGCTCCCGAACAGGGGGCGTAGAAGCTTTCTTT.

The chain is built from TRBV4-3 and TRBJ1-2; D is unclear. This CDR3 comprises 16 residues. Germline CDR1 and CDR2: LGHNA and YSLEER. With 0 bases removed from V and 5 bases from J, the gap between germline ends came to 16 bases. The CDR3: CASSQDPTTLVYGYTF. The DNA of the CDR3 is TGCGCCAGCAGCCAAGATCCGACAACCCTTGTTTATGGCTACACCTTC.

The chain uses TRBV14 and TRBJ2-7; 9 bases are a match to TRBD1. Unmatched junction bases numbered 5, after V lost 4 bases and J lost 1 base. The CDR3 loop spans 15 amino acids. The germline CDR1 and CDR2 sequences are SGHDN and FVKESK. CDR3 sequence (DNA): TGTGCCAGCAGCCCACAGGGGGCGTGGTCCTACGAGCAGTACTTC. This encodes CASSPQGAWSYEQYF. Full variable domain (outside the CDR3, taken from reference TRBV14 and TRBJ2-7): EAGVTQFPSHSVIEKGQTVTLRCDPISGHDNLYWYRRVMGKEIKFLLHFVKESKQDESGMPNNRFLAERTGGTYSTLKVQPAELEDSGVYFCASSPQGAWSYEQYFGPGTRLTVT.

The chain links TRBV4-1 to TRBJ1-2; no definite D call. This CDR3 has 11 residues. Trimming pared 1 base from V and 8 bases from J, leaving 5 bases between. Looked up from germline, CDR1 is MGHRA and CDR2 is YSYEKL. The CDR3 loop reads CASSQAGGYTF. In DNA form, the CDR3 reads TGCGCCAGCAGCCAAGCGGGGGGCTACACCTTC.

The chain joins TRBV27 to TRBJ2-7; a possible D gene is TRBD1 (5 bases). Germline loops: CDR1 MNHEY, CDR2 SMNVEV (reference sequence). The CDR3 is 13 residues long. V was clipped by 0 bases and J by 9 bases, with 12 bases between them. The CDR3 DNA reads TGTGCCAGCAGTTTATCGGGGCTCTTCCCGCAGTACTTC. Translated, it gives CASSLSGLFPQYF.

The chain combines TRBV25-1 with TRBJ1-1; perhaps TRBD1 as D (5 bases). Germline CDR1 is MGHDK and CDR2 is SYGVNS. There are 14 residues in the CDR3. Trimming left V 4 bases short and J 5 bases short, with 14 bases between. This CDR3 reads CASSVGVRGTEAFF. The CDR3 DNA reads TGTGCCAGCAGTGTCGGAGTAAGGGGTACTGAAGCTTTCTTT.

V gene TRBV9 combines with J gene TRBJ2-5; D is unresolved. The CDR3 is made up of 13 amino acids. V lost 3 bases and J 5 bases, leaving 11 bases between the germline ends. CDR1 is SGDLS, CDR2 YYNGEE, per germline. CDR3 in amino acids: CASSAYSWETQYF. The CDR3, as DNA: TGTGCCAGCAGCGCCTATAGCTGGGAGACCCAGTACTTC.

The rearrangement links TRBV19 to TRBJ1-1; D perhaps matches TRBD1 (5 bases). CDR1 LNHDA and CDR2 SQIVND come from the germline V gene (reference sequence). This CDR3 spans 12 amino acids. The V gene lost 5 bases and the J gene lost 11 bases, with 15 bases spanning the gap. CDR3 sequence reads: CASSLRQRMAFF. In DNA, the CDR3 is TGTGCCAGTAGTCTCAGACAGAGGATGGCTTTCTTT. The full variable domain, with the rest looked up from reference TRBV19 and TRBJ1-1, is DGGITQSPKYLFRKEGQNVTLSCEQNLNHDAMYWYRQDPGQGLRLIYYSQIVNDFQKGDIAEGYSVSREKKESFPLTVTSAQKNPTAFYLCASSLRQRMAFFGQGTRLTVV.

The V gene is TRBV11-2, the J gene TRBJ2-1; 10 bases align to TRBD1. The CDR3 loop spans 15 amino acids. Per the germline V gene, CDR1 is SGHAT and CDR2 is FQNNGV. V lost 8 bases to trimming and J lost 8 bases; unmatched junction nucleotides: 12. CDR3 loop: CASGRDRGGGHEQFF. In nucleotides, the CDR3 is TGTGCCAGCGGCCGGGACAGGGGTGGCGGCCATGAGCAGTTCTTC.

The V call is TRBV6-5, the J call TRBJ1-1, with a weak D call TRBD1 (6 bases). The CDR3 runs 14 residues. Trimming cost V 8 bases and J 7 bases, with 20 bases left between them. Germline assignment: CDR1 MNHEY and CDR2 SVGAGI. The CDR3 spells CASRRPTGHREAFF. CDR3 in DNA: TGTGCCAGCCGACGACCCACGGGACACCGTGAAGCTTTCTTT.